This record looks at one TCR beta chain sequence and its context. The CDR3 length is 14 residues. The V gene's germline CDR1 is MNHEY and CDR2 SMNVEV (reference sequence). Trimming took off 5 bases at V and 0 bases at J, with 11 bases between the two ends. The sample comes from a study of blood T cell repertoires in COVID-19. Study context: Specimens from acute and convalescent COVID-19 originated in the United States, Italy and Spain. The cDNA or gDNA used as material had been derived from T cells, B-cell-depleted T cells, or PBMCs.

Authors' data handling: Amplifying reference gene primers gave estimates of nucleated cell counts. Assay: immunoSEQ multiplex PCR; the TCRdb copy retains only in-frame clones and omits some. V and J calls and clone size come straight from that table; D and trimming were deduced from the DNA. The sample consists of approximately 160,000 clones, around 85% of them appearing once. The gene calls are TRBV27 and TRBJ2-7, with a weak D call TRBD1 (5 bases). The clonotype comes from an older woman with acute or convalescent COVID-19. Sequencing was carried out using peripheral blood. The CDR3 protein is CASSLTTASYEQYF. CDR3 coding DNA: TGTGCCAGCAGTCTAACGACAGCCTCCTACGAGCAGTACTTC.